This T cell receptor (beta chain) was documented in a study of T cell responses to AZD1222 COVID-19 vaccine. Libraries were prepared by immunoSEQ multiplex PCR; TCRdb keeps only in-frame clonotypes and omits some of them. Here the sample spans 100,000 or so clones, more than 70% being singletons. Looked up from germline, CDR1 is GTSNPN and CDR2 is SVGIG (reference sequence). Germline trimming cut 2 bases from V and 5 bases from J; bases unmatched to any gene: 6. This CDR3 has 13 residues. This clonotype was obtained from an adult who received the AZD1222 COVID-19 vaccine. Sequences were derived from peripheral blood, sampled 28 days after the second AZD1222 dose. J is TRBJ2-7 and V is TRBV30; 7 bases fit TRBD1. The CDR3 sequence: CAWSQGVGHEQYF. The CDR3 nucleotides read TGTGCCTGGAGTCAGGGGGTCGGCCACGAGCAGTACTTC.